This TCR beta chain was profiled in a study of T cell responses to AZD1222 COVID-19 vaccine. Findings and caveats of the study: Donors in the cohort were predominantly white British and more often female, and clonal diversity was possibly underestimated.

With regard to this clone: Its target is not known.

Assay: immunoSEQ multiplex PCR; the TCRdb copy retains only in-frame clones and omits some. The data contain some 150,000 clones, 70% to 90% of them singletons. Trimming cost V 4 bases and J 1 base; bases outside gene matches: 1. The CDR3 spans 13 residues. The germline CDR1 and CDR2 sequences are SGHTA and FQGTGA. The sequenced sample was peripheral blood, obtained 28 days after the second AZD1222 dose. The TCR comes from an adult who received the AZD1222 COVID-19 vaccine. The chain carries TRBV7-3 and TRBJ2-7; TRBD2 matches at 7 bases. The CDR3 bases are TGTGCCAGCAGCTCTAGCGGATCCTACGAGCAGTACTTC. This translates into CASSSSGSYEQYF.